One sample yielded the 8 T cell receptor beta chains listed below, sequenced in a study of identical twins. Using its own MiXCR run on the 5' RACE reads, TCRdb lists one record per CDR3 protein. The table shows more than 650,000 distinct CDR3 sequences, with 5.5% to 6.5% occurring only once. Sequencing was carried out using naive T cells sorted from blood. The receptors stem from a man younger than 35 in good health.

At least ten counts were recorded for this clonotype. The chain carries TRBV11-2 and TRBJ2-5, with TRBD1 matching 7 bases. The CDR3 loop spans 15 amino acids. V lost 5 bases and J lost 0; bases outside the gene matches: 6. Germline V lookup: CDR1 SGHAT, CDR2 FQNNGV. CDR3 amino acids: CASSPGTGDQETQYF. CDR3 nucleotides: TGTGCCAGCAGCCCAGGAACAGGGGACCAAGAGACCCAGTACTTC. Complete variable domain (other parts from reference TRBV11-2 and TRBJ2-5): EAGVAQSPRYKIIEKRQSVAFWCNPISGHATLYWYQQILGQGPKLLIQFQNNGVVDDSQLPKDRFSAERLKGVDSTLKIQPAKLEDSAVYLCASSPGTGDQETQYFGPGTRLLVL.

V and J are TRBV5-1 and TRBJ2-1; D possibly corresponds to TRBD2 (6 bases). This CDR3 contains 18 residues. In germline, CDR1 is SGHRS, CDR2 YFSETQ. The V and J ends lost 3 bases and 6 bases respectively, with 25 bases between them. The CDR3 sequence is CASSSEGSHGRVGNEQFF. The DNA for the CDR3 is TGCGCCAGCAGCTCGGAGGGGTCCCACGGACGAGTGGGCAATGAGCAGTTCTTC.

The genes are TRBV10-3 and TRBJ1-2; unclear D gene. Trimming shortened V by 4 bases and J by 3 bases, and 12 bases separated the two germline ends. The CDR3 has 14 residues. Germline CDR1 and CDR2: ENHRY and SYGVKD. The CDR3 protein is CAISGAEAHYGYTF. The CDR3 DNA sequence: TGTGCCATCAGTGGGGCAGAAGCCCACTATGGCTACACCTTC.

This chain connects TRBV7-9 to TRBJ2-1; TRBD2 matches 11 bases. Unmatched junction bases numbered 15, after V lost 5 bases and J lost 9 bases. The CDR3 contains 17 residues. The germline CDR1 and CDR2 sequences are SEHNR and FQNEAQ (reference sequence). The CDR3 here is CASSPPIRLAGIGEQFF. CDR3 bases: TGTGCCAGCAGCCCACCGATTAGACTAGCGGGAATCGGTGAGCAGTTCTTC.

This clonotype was seen repeatedly, ten times or more. J is TRBJ2-7 and V is TRBV5-5, with D maybe TRBD2 (5 bases). The CDR3 has 15 residues. Looked up from germline, CDR1 is SGHKS and CDR2 is YYEKEE (reference sequence). Trimming removed 2 bases at V and 1 base at J, with 13 bases between. The CDR3 region is CASSLSGYSSYEQYV. In DNA, the CDR3 is TGTGCCAGCAGCTTATCGGGATACTCTTCCTACGAGCAGTACGTC.

The sample holds many counts of this clonotype. The chain combines TRBV6-5 with TRBJ1-4, with D possibly being TRBD1 (5 bases). The CDR3 totals 14 residues. Looked up from germline, CDR1 is MNHEY and CDR2 is SVGAGI. The V end was cut by 4 bases, the J end by 5 bases, with 11 bases between. CDR3 DNA sequence: TGTGCCAGCAGTTGGGGCTTGGAAAATGAAAAACTGTTTTTT. Translating gives CASSWGLENEKLFF.

This clonotype appeared many times. J is TRBJ2-1 and V is TRBV10-3, with TRBD2 identical over 7 bases. CDR3 size: 15 residues. Germline lookup yields CDR1 ENHRY and CDR2 SYGVKD. The junction had 5 bases not matched to a gene; V was cut back by 6 bases and J by 0 bases. The CDR3 spells CAISSPGGSYNEQFF. Written as DNA, the CDR3 is TGTGCCATCAGCTCCCCGGGGGGCTCCTACAATGAGCAGTTCTTC.

This clonotype was counted at least ten times. The chain uses TRBV10-1 and TRBJ2-1, with D tentatively TRBD1 (6 bases). Trimming took off 4 bases at V and 0 bases at J, with 10 bases between the two ends. Germline CDR1 and CDR2: WNHNN and SYGVQD (reference sequence). The CDR3 extends over 15 amino acids. The CDR3 sequence: CASSGAGASYNEQFF. The CDR3 nucleotides read TGCGCCAGCAGTGGGGCAGGGGCCTCCTACAATGAGCAGTTCTTC.